This TCR beta chain is drawn from a study of blood T cell repertoires in COVID-19. The CDR3 length is 15 residues. J was trimmed by 6 bases and V by 2 bases; bases with no gene match: 5. The germline gives CDR1 MDHEN, CDR2 SYDVKM. Seattle enrolled patients during active infection and tracked them longitudinally. Authors' analysis steps: Amplifying reference gene primers gave estimates of nucleated cell counts. TCRdb's copy holds only in-frame clones and misses some; the assay was immunoSEQ multiplex PCR. V and J calls and clone size are given by that table; D and trimming were obtained from the DNA. This sample has about 140,000 clones, with about 83% found just once.

J is TRBJ1-5 and V is TRBV28, with TRBD1 matching 9 bases. Source material: peripheral blood. The receptor was derived from a man under 40 with COVID-19, enrolled during active disease. The CDR3: CASSLRDRATQPQHF. The CDR3 DNA is TGTGCCAGCAGTTTAAGGGACAGGGCGACTCAGCCCCAGCATTTT. The whole variable domain, remainder taken from reference TRBV28 and TRBJ1-5, is DVKVTQSSRYLVKRTGEKVFLECVQDMDHENMFWYRQDPGLGLRLIYFSYDVKMKEKGDIPEGYSVSREKKERFSLILESASTNQTSMYLCASSLRDRATQPQHFGDGTRLSIL.